The source of this T cell receptor (beta chain) is a study of blood T cell repertoires in COVID-19 (dated by TCRdb to the early 2020s). At the level of the whole study: Samples covering the acute and convalescent phases of COVID-19 were provided by collaborators in the United States, Italy and Spain. The prospective study material was composed of cDNA or gDNA derived from T cells, B-cell-depleted T cells, or PBMCs. Deeply sampled blood TCRbeta repertoires from subjects exposed to, actively infected with, or recovered from COVID-19 were included in the dataset. The repertoires were released in a freely available public database intended as a resource for research on the immune response to SARS-CoV-2. Samples came from the ongoing ImmuneRACE study (first 160 participants) plus 1,254 subjects from 6 global collaborators. Sample metadata almost always included a de-identified subject ID, COVID-19 status, age in years and sex. Where available, HLA class I and class II types were obtained from metadata supplied by the sample provider rather than from assay-based typing. What the study reported, not specific to this receptor: The amount of clinical and demographic metadata varied by source and participant and was provided uncurated.

TCRbeta CDR3 regions were amplified from genomic DNA using the immunoSEQ Assay, a bias-controlled multiplex PCR. From the authors' description of their analysis: The number of nucleated cells in each sample was estimated by amplification of reference gene primers within the assay. To quantify the absolute abundance of each unique TCRbeta CDR3 rearrangement, sequence reads were collapsed and filtered. For each sample, productive Simpson clonality was calculated as the square root of Simpson's diversity index across productive rearrangements. As stored in TCRdb, this immuneACCESS dataset retains in-frame rearrangements with V and J assigned. A fraction of the clones does not appear; measured against another copy, unresolved V genes explain less than half of the discrepancy, and the remainder lacks a known reason. V and J calls and clone size are given by that table; D and trimming were obtained from the DNA. Within this sample are around 78,000 clones, with 82% of them counted one time only. The ten largest make up roughly 20% of the sample.

The collaborating institutions used their own protocols to collect whole blood in K2EDTA tubes. For TCRbeta analysis, collaborators shipped samples as frozen whole blood, isolated PBMCs, or DNA extracted from either of those sample types. Measured from the cysteine to the phenylalanine, the CDR3 is 15 residues long. CDR3 DNA is the only sequence kept; it has 45 bases, read in frame from the first base. For this chain, trimming is 4 bases at the V end and 8 bases at the J end, and the number of junction bases without a gene match is 9. CDR1 and CDR2 are drawn from the germline V gene (reference sequence): SGHNT, YYREEE. In the case of this clone: Its binding antigen is unknown. The record has no base qualities; no much larger clone is one base away.

Sequencing was performed on peripheral blood. The source of this sequence is a human donor in a cohort sampled during active COVID-19. The V and J segments used are TRBV5-4 and TRBJ1-2, with 12 bases in between that match TRBD1. CDR3 protein: CASSPGQGARMGYTF. The base sequence is TGTGCCAGCAGCCCGGGACAGGGGGCCCGGATGGGCTACACCTTC.